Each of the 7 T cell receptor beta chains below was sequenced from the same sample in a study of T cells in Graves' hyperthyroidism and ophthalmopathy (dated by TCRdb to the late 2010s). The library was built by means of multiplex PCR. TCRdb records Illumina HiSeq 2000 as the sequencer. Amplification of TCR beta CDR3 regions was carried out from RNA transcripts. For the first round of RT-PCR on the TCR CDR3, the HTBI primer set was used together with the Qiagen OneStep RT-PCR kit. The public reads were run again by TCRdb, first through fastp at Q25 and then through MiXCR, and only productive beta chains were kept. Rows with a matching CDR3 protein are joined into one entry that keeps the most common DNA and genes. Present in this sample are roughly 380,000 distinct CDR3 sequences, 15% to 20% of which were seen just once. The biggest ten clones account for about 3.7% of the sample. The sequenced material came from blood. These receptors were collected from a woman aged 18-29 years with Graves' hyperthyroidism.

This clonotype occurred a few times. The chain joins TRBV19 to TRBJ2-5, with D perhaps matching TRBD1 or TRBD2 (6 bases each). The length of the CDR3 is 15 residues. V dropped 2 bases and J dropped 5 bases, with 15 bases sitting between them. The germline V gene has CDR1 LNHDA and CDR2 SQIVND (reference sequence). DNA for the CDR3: TGTGCCAGTAGTATATTCGGGGGCGCTGGGGAGACCCAGTACTTC. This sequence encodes CASSIFGGAGETQYF.

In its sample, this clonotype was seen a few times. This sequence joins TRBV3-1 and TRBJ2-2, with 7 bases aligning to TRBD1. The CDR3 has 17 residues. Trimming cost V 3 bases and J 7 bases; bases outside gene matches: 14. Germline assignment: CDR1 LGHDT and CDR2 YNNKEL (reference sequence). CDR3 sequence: CASSHIPGTVYVGELFF. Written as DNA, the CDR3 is TGTGCCAGCAGCCATATTCCCGGGACAGTTTACGTCGGGGAGCTGTTTTTT.

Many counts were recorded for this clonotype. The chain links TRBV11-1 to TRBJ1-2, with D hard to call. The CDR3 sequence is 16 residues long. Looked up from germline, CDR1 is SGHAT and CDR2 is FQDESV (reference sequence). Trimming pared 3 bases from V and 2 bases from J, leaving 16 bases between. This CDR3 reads CASSFGNPGINYGYTF. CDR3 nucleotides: TGTGCCAGCAGCTTCGGCAATCCAGGAATAAACTATGGCTACACCTTC. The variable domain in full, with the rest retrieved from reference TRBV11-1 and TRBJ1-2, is EAEVAQSPRYKITEKSQAVAFWCDPISGHATLYWYRQILGQGPELLVQFQDESVVDDSQLPKDRFSAERLKGVDSTLKIQPAELGDSAMYLCASSFGNPGINYGYTFGSGTRLTVV.

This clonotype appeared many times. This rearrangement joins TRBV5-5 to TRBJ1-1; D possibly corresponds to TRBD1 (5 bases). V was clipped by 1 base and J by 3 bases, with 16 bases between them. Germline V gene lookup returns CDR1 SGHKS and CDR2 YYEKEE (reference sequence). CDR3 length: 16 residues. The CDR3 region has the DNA TGTGCCAGCAGCTTGTATGGGGCACTTTGGGACACTGAAGCTTTCTTT. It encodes CASSLYGALWDTEAFF.

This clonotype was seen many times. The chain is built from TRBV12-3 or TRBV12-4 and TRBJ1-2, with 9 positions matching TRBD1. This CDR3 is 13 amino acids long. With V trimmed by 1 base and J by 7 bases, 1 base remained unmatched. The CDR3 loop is CASSLGTGAGYTF. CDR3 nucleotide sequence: TGTGCCAGCAGTTTAGGGACAGGGGCTGGCTACACCTTC.

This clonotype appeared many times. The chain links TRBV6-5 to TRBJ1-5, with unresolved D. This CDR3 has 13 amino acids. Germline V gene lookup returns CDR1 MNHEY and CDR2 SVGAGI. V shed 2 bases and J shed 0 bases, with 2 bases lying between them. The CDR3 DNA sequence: TGTGCCAGCAGTTACATTAGCAATCAGCCCCAGCATTTT. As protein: CASSYISNQPQHF.

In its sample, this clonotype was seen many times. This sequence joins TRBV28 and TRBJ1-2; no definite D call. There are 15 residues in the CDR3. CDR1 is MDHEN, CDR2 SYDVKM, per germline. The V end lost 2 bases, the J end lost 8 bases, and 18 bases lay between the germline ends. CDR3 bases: TGTGCCAGCAGTTTAGTGGCAGCGTTGATTGCGGGCTACACCTTC. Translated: CASSLVAALIAGYTF.